Below, one TCR beta chain is given with its context. These data belong to a study of CD8 T cell repertoires and HIV-1 epitope variants. About the study: T cells were stimulated with Twenty-five Gag and Nef peptides separately. 1M T cells were kept uncultured as a baseline.

The J segment lost 7 bases and the V segment lost 4 bases, leaving 3 bases of the junction unmatched. From germline, CDR1 is SNHLY and CDR2 FYNNEI. This CDR3 contains 13 residues. The assay was immunoSEQ multiplex PCR, and TCRdb's table has in-frame clones only and misses some. The table includes over 90,000 clones, around 67% detected once. The rearrangement uses TRBV2 and TRBJ1-5, with 8 bases identical to TRBD1. The material sequenced was uncultured baseline CD8+ T cells from peripheral blood mononuclear cells (PBMCs). The sequence was collected from a male donor with HIV. The CDR3 DNA follows: TGTGCCAGCAGTGGGACAGGGTGGCAGCCCCAGCATTTT. Translating gives CASSGTGWQPQHF.